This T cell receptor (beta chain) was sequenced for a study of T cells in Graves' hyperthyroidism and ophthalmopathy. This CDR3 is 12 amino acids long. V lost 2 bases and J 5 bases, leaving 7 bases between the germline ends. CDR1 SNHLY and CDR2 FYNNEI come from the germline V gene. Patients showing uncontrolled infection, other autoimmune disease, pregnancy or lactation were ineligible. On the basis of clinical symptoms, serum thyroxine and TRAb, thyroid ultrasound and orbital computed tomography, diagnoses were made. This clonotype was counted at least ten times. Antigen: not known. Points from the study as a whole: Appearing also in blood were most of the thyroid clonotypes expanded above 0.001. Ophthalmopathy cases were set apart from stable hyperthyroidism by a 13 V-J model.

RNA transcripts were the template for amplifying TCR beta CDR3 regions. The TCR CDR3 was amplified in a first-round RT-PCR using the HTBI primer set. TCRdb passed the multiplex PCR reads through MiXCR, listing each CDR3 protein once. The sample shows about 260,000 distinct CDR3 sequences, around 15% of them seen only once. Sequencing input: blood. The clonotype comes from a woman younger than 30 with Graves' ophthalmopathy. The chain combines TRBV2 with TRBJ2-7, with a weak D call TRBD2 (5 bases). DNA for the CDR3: TGTGCCAGCAGTGAATGGGAGAACGAGCAGTACTTC. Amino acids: CASSEWENEQYF.